This T cell receptor (beta chain) appears in the sequencing data of a study of control samples from healthy donors and cancer patients. V was clipped by 3 bases and J by 8 bases, with 13 bases between them. CDR1 and CDR2 (germline): LNHDA, SQIVND (reference sequence). The length of the CDR3 is 14 residues. Profiled with immunoSEQ multiplex PCR; TCRdb holds only in-frame clones, not every one. The profile covers some 140,000 clones, with roughly nine tenths appearing a single time and roughly 8.4% taken by the ten largest. Sequenced: blood. The clonotype comes from a woman in her 30s in good health. This chain joins TRBV19 and TRBJ1-4; unclear D gene. The CDR3: CASSIGTGPEKLFF. The CDR3, as DNA: TGTGCCAGTAGTATTGGCACTGGGCCGGAAAAACTGTTTTTT.